This TCR beta chain came from a study of cytomegalovirus exposure and HLA in healthy donors. Primers included in the PCR were 60 Vbeta and 13 Jbeta primers. This table comes from immunoSEQ multiplex PCR, and its TCRdb copy is limited to in-frame clones, with some not included. The sample holds 90,000 to 110,000 clones, 69% seen once. Germline V gene data show CDR1 as SGHTS and CDR2 as YDEGEE. This CDR3 contains 14 residues. V gave up 0 bases and J gave up 8 bases, with 12 bases separating them. Source material: PBMCs. This TCR was recovered from a man in his thirties or forties in good health and CMV-seronegative. The chain carries TRBV5-8 and TRBJ2-1; a weak D match, TRBD2 (6 bases). CDR3 in amino acids: CASSLGDGGYEQFF. The CDR3 nucleotides read TGTGCCAGCAGCTTGGGGGATGGAGGGTATGAGCAGTTCTTC.